These T cell receptor beta chains were read from a single sample in a study of blood T cell repertoires in COVID-19. Only in-frame clones appear in the TCRdb table, and some are missing; sequencing was by immunoSEQ multiplex PCR. The table records 65,000 to 70,000 clones, almost 80% of them present only once. Sequencing was performed on peripheral blood. These receptor sequences come from a man aged 55 to 70 with acute or convalescent COVID-19. Each CDR3 is given with its conserved first and last residue. The D gene is left open where the match is weak.

CDR3 protein: CSVAETGLGEKLFF
V gene: TRBV29-1
D gene: TRBD1

CDR3 protein: CASSQDASGGSSYNEQFF
V gene: TRBV4-3
D gene: TRBD2

CDR3 protein: CASSYASGQRNEKLFF
V gene: TRBV3-1/TRBV3-2
D gene: NA

CDR3 protein: CASSLGGTRVTF
V gene: TRBV11-3
D gene: NA

CDR3 protein: CASKASGEGYSSYNEQFF
V gene: TRBV5-1
D gene: NA

CDR3 protein: CASGYRGNYEQYF
V gene: TRBV7-2
D gene: TRBD1

CDR3 protein: CATTPETGGSYTEAFF
V gene: TRBV19
D gene: TRBD1

CDR3 protein: CAISATGPSYNEQFF
V gene: TRBV10-3
D gene: TRBD1

CDR3 protein: CASSPQRIADTQYF
V gene: TRBV11-2
D gene: NA

CDR3 protein: CASSGDVRLNQPQHF
V gene: TRBV19
D gene: NA

CDR3 protein: CASSDGTPGNEQFF
V gene: TRBV9
D gene: NA

CDR3 protein: CASTPNRVGGYGYTF
V gene: TRBV19
D gene: NA

CDR3 protein: CASSRGPMMGFF
V gene: TRBV7-2
D gene: NA

CDR3 protein: CASSSLRQPRTEAFF
V gene: TRBV6-2/TRBV6-3
D gene: NA

CDR3 protein: CASGNRDSLNYGYTF
V gene: TRBV2
D gene: TRBD1

CDR3 protein: CASSSYLNYGYTF
V gene: TRBV7-2
D gene: NA

CDR3 protein: CASSPSTGEGYTF
V gene: TRBV12-3/TRBV12-4
D gene: TRBD1

CDR3 protein: CATRASGDIQYF
V gene: TRBV25-1
D gene: NA

CDR3 protein: CASKDSGNSPLHF
V gene: TRBV2
D gene: NA

CDR3 protein: CASSLGTSIRETQYF
V gene: TRBV4-3
D gene: TRBD2

CDR3 protein: CASQGSGQPQHF
V gene: TRBV7-9
D gene: NA

CDR3 protein: CATSRLAGGPYEQFF
V gene: TRBV15
D gene: TRBD2

CDR3 protein: CASSYILAGTTDTQYF
V gene: TRBV6-2/TRBV6-3
D gene: TRBD2

CDR3 protein: CASSQDDRGALNTEAFF
V gene: TRBV4-1
D gene: TRBD1

CDR3 protein: CSVEGDRRYNEQFF
V gene: TRBV29-1
D gene: NA

CDR3 protein: CASSTRMGIYEQYF
V gene: TRBV6-2/TRBV6-3
D gene: NA

CDR3 protein: CASSLVSSYGYTF
V gene: TRBV11-2
D gene: NA

CDR3 protein: CASSDRGEPEKLFF
V gene: TRBV3-1/TRBV3-2
D gene: TRBD1